A selection of T cell receptor beta chains follows, all from one sample in a study of CD8+CD57+ T cells in acquired aplastic anemia. TCRdb analysed the reads with MiXCR anew, one entry per CDR3 protein. The table lists about 190,000 distinct CDR3 sequences, 40% to 50% of them singletons. Specimen: sorted CD4+, CD8+, or CD8+CD57+ T cells (not recorded which) from PBMCs. These receptors came from a human donor with aplastic anemia. CDR3s include the opening cysteine and the closing phenylalanine or tryptophan. The order of the fields is V gene, D gene, CDR3 protein. A D gene is named only where the DNA matches it firmly.

>TRBV20-1|TRBD2
CSARGLATNEQYF
>TRBV7-2|.
CASSLRPSEQYF
>TRBV28|.
CASSQRRSSTDTQYF
>TRBV11-2|.
CASSRGELGTDTQYF
>TRBV10-3|.
CAIRNRGYGYTF
>TRBV12-3/TRBV12-4|TRBD2
CASSASPLAFGQYF
>TRBV7-9|.
CASSLGDLRGLDETQYF
>TRBV29-1|.
CSAYLGGQSYGAYRGYTF
>TRBV19|.
CASSIPQYNTEAFF
>TRBV2|.
CASYAGDSYGYTF
>TRBV19|.
CASGSTVNTEAFF
>TRBV11-3|.
CASKDKRGTEAFF
>TRBV20-1|.
CSARAPVKGNEQFF
>TRBV2|.
CASSGAGAETLYF
>TRBV4-2|.
CASSQETQNTYNEQFF
>TRBV28|.
CASSLNGGTEAFF
>TRBV2|.
CASSEVGPYGYTF
>TRBV4-3|.
CASSLRLGGIYEQYF
>TRBV7-3|.
CASSPNRVEQYF
>TRBV6-2/TRBV6-3|TRBD1
CASSQRADRGNEFF
>TRBV12-5|.
CASGWFGEQYF
>TRBV14|TRBD1
CASSQTGSGSPLHF
>TRBV20-1|TRBD2
CSATGTSGSFSNEQFF
>TRBV7-3|.
CASSLTLGNGELFF
>TRBV7-3|TRBD2
CASSLTRESYNEQFF
>TRBV19|.
CASSIDREQYF
>TRBV7-9|.
CASSLSTVAGELFF
>TRBV20-1|.
CSARVSTDTHYF
>TRBV12-1|.
CASSYLLESYGHEQYF
>TRBV7-2|TRBD2
CASSSRTREQFF
>TRBV6-5|.
CASSYAGANYEQYF